This TCR beta chain was recovered during a study of identical twins. The study's findings and limits: Monozygotic twins shared more out-of-frame TCR alpha than recombination models predicted.

Donors were all healthy Caucasians. Comments on this clonotype: Its antigen is as yet unknown.

Template switching created a universal primer site, and the cDNA included unique molecular identifiers. TCRdb analysed the 5' RACE reads with MiXCR anew, one entry per CDR3 protein. The sample shows about 1.7 million distinct CDR3 sequences, roughly 35% of them seen only once. The sequenced sample was cord blood. The receptor's source is a newborn girl in good health.

The CDR3 coding sequence is TGCAGTGCTAGGGGACAGTCTACGGGCAATCAGCCCCAGCATTTT. This translates into CSARGQSTGNQPQHF. V usage is TRBV20-1 and J usage is TRBJ1-5; TRBD1 agrees at 7 bases. The CDR3 is 15 residues long. Germline CDR1 DFQATT, CDR2 SNEGSKA (reference sequence). V shed 3 bases and J 2 bases; nucleotides not matched to a gene: 7.